One TCR beta chain is described in this entry. Antigen: not known. Both 60 Vbeta primers and 13 Jbeta primers went into the PCR. The repertoire was sequenced with immunoSEQ multiplex PCR; TCRdb's copy has only in-frame clones and lacks some. The sample has approximately 130,000 clones. The data derive from a study of cytomegalovirus exposure and HLA in healthy donors. The study, taken as a whole, reports: Under in vitro conditions, a few CMV-associated chains were confirmed as specific for CMV antigens. A missense DCLRE1C variant was associated with V- and J-gene trimming of TCR beta chains in a later analysis, and an independent cohort replicated the association. Certain sequence variants were highly shared and formed a cluster, and this cluster was likely a sequencing artifact. When analyzed later, the rates of TCR association showed variation by HLA locus, with DRB1 the most and HLA-C the fewest.

This CDR3 is 13 amino acids long. The germline gives CDR1 LNHDA, CDR2 SQIVND (reference sequence). V lost 2 bases and J lost 2, with 6 bases in between. The receptor's source is a woman aged 55-75 years in good health and CMV-seronegative. Sequencing was carried out using PBMCs. This chain links TRBV19 with TRBJ1-2; tentatively, D is TRBD1 (5 bases). CDR3 sequence reads: CASSIQGNYGYTF. The CDR3 DNA reads TGTGCCAGTAGTATACAGGGAAACTATGGCTACACCTTC.